The 27 T cell receptor beta chains given below trace back to one sample, sequenced in a study of blood T cell repertoires in COVID-19. Method: immunoSEQ multiplex PCR; TCRdb's copy keeps in-frame clones and lacks some. The sample holds fewer than 250,000 clones; roughly nine tenths are singletons and the top ten take approximately 0.7%. The source material was peripheral blood. The source is a middle-aged man with acute or convalescent COVID-19.

As DNA, the CDR3 is TGTGCCAGCAGAAGACAGGAAGGGCAGCCCCAGCATTTT. Translating it yields CASRRQEGQPQHF. The chain joins TRBV6-6 to TRBJ1-5; possibly TRBD1 for D (6 bases). Germline V CDR1 and CDR2: MNHNY, SVGAGI (reference sequence). The V gene lost 6 bases and the J gene lost 7 bases, with 13 bases spanning the gap. CDR3 length equals 13 residues.

In its sample, this clone was seen once. The V gene is TRBV2, the J gene TRBJ1-1, with a possible D match to TRBD1 (5 bases). The CDR3 length is 11 residues. The V and J ends lost 8 bases and 1 base respectively, with 5 bases between them. In germline, CDR1 is SNHLY, CDR2 FYNNEI. CDR3: CASQGNTEAFF. The CDR3 DNA reads TGTGCCAGCCAGGGGAACACTGAAGCTTTCTTT.

The genes are TRBV27 and TRBJ2-7; D is perhaps TRBD1 (5 bases). The CDR3 runs to 13 residues. Trimming stripped 5 bases from V and 4 bases from J, with 12 bases between. The V gene's germline CDR1 is MNHEY and CDR2 SMNVEV (reference sequence). As DNA, the CDR3 is TGTGCCAGCAGTCGAAAGGGGCGTTACGAGCAGTACTTC. It is translated as CASSRKGRYEQYF.

The chain's CDR3 is CASSLRPQGASGRARENIQYF. CDR3 DNA: TGTGCCAGCAGTTTACGCCCCCAGGGGGCTAGCGGGAGGGCCCGGGAAAACATTCAGTACTTC. V is TRBV28 and J is TRBJ2-4, with 12 bases identical to TRBD2. This CDR3 is built from 21 residues. The V gene end was trimmed by 2 bases and the J gene end by 5 bases; junction bases not matched to a gene: 19. Per the germline V gene, CDR1 is MDHEN and CDR2 is SYDVKM.

V gene TRBV19 combines with J gene TRBJ1-2; D unclear. The V gene lost 8 bases and the J gene lost 5 bases, with 21 bases spanning the gap. The CDR3 is 15 residues long. The germline V gene encodes CDR1 LNHDA and CDR2 SQIVND (reference sequence). CDR3 bases: TGTGCCAGTCGTGCCGGTATGGAGGGAAGATATGGCTACACCTTC. It specifies CASRAGMEGRYGYTF.

A few counts support this clone. This rearrangement joins TRBV5-1 to TRBJ1-1, with a possible D match to TRBD1 (5 bases). Per germline, CDR1 SGHRS and CDR2 YFSETQ. The CDR3 length is 14 residues. V was trimmed by 4 bases and J by 0 bases, leaving 10 bases between them. CDR3 nucleotides: TGCGCCAGCAGCCCCCGGGGGGTGAACACTGAAGCTTTCTTT. This codes for CASSPRGVNTEAFF.

CDR3 region: CASSLGVGGGANTQYF. In DNA form, the CDR3 reads TGTGCCAGCAGCTTGGGAGTAGGCGGGGGGGCGAATACGCAGTATTTT. The chain is built from TRBV7-6 and TRBJ2-3, with 9 bases identical to TRBD2. Germline trimming cut 3 bases from V and 7 bases from J; bases unmatched to any gene: 11. The CDR3 contains 16 residues. CDR1 is SGHVS, CDR2 FNYEAQ, per germline.

The chain employs TRBV7-9 and TRBJ1-2; 10 positions match TRBD1. Germline V gene sequence: CDR1 SEHNR, CDR2 FQNEAQ (reference sequence). The CDR3 sequence is 15 residues long. The V and J ends lost 3 bases and 6 bases, in that order; junction bases with no gene match: 7. The chain's CDR3 is CASSLLGQGIDGYTF. The DNA of the CDR3 is TGTGCCAGCAGCTTGTTGGGACAGGGGATCGATGGCTACACCTTC.

The CDR3 is CASSFGATEAFF. The CDR3 coding sequence is TGTGCCAGCAGTTTTGGGGCGACTGAAGCTTTCTTT. The chain recombines TRBV12-3 or TRBV12-4 with TRBJ1-1; tentatively, D is TRBD1 (5 bases). The CDR3 runs to 12 residues. The V end was cut by 3 bases, the J end by 5 bases, with 7 bases between.

This chain connects TRBV19 to TRBJ1-5; D not resolved. The germline CDR1 and CDR2 sequences are LNHDA and SQIVND (reference sequence). This CDR3 is 13 amino acids long. V was shortened by 1 base and J by 4 bases, with 5 bases between the two germline ends. CDR3 bases: TGTGCCAGTAGTATAGGGCGGAATCAGCCCCAGCATTTT. This encodes CASSIGRNQPQHF.

This clone appeared a few times. V gene TRBV28 combines with J gene TRBJ1-5, with D possibly TRBD1 on 5 matching bases. Germline CDR1 and CDR2: MDHEN and SYDVKM. V gave up 3 bases and J gave up 10 bases, with 10 bases separating them. The CDR3 consists of 12 residues. The CDR3 region is CASSFSQGPQHF. CDR3 sequence (DNA): TGTGCCAGCAGTTTTAGTCAGGGCCCCCAGCATTTT.

A remark on this clone: The sample carries other DNA sequences with the same CDR3. The chain combines TRBV27 with TRBJ2-7; D call uncertain. Per the germline V gene, CDR1 is MNHEY and CDR2 is SMNVEV (reference sequence). The CDR3 is made up of 13 amino acids. The V gene lost 3 bases and the J gene lost 2 bases, with 8 bases spanning the gap. The CDR3, as DNA: TGTGCCAGCAGTTTCGGTCAAACCTACGAGCAGTACTTC. Encoded protein: CASSFGQTYEQYF.

The rearrangement joins TRBV23-1 to TRBJ2-7; D possibly corresponds to TRBD1 (5 bases). TRBV23-1 is given ORF status, its function remaining uncertain. The CDR3 is 15 amino acids. Between the trimmed V and J ends, which lost 2 bases and 0 bases, there was a span of 11 bases. The CDR3 sequence is CASSQRGRPSYEQYF. The CDR3 region has the DNA TGCGCCAGCAGTCAAAGGGGCAGGCCCTCCTACGAGCAGTACTTC.

A note on this clone: The sample contains more than one DNA sequence encoding this CDR3. The V and J genes are TRBV30 and TRBJ1-1; a possible D gene is TRBD1 (6 bases). The CDR3 consists of 13 residues. V dropped 3 bases and J dropped 1 base, with 9 bases sitting between them. CDR1 and CDR2 from the germline V gene are GTSNPN and SVGIG (reference sequence). CDR3 sequence: CAWRTGPNTEAFF. As DNA, the CDR3 is TGTGCCTGGAGGACAGGCCCGAACACTGAAGCTTTCTTT.

The chain couples TRBV19 to TRBJ2-1; TRBD2 is a possible D gene (6 bases). V lost 5 bases, J lost 2 bases, and 10 bases lay in between. Germline CDR1 and CDR2: LNHDA and SQIVND (reference sequence). This CDR3 contains 14 residues. The CDR3 reads CASSLGLTYNEQFF. CDR3 nucleotide sequence: TGTGCCAGTAGTTTGGGACTTACCTACAATGAGCAGTTCTTC.

This clone appeared once. This chain uses TRBV2 with TRBJ1-4; possible D gene TRBD1, 5 bases. The germline gives CDR1 SNHLY, CDR2 FYNNEI. This CDR3 has 12 residues. The CDR3 nucleotides read TGTGCTAGTGAGGGAGGGGTTGAAAAACTGTTTTTT. Its translation is CASEGGVEKLFF.

In its sample, this clone was seen once. The chain has TRBV29-1 and TRBJ2-1; D perhaps matches TRBD1 (6 bases). V gave up 6 bases and J gave up 6 bases, with 18 bases separating them. In germline, CDR1 is SQVTM, CDR2 ANQGSEA. CDR3 length: 14 residues. The CDR3 loop reads CSVVSQRQVNEQFF. CDR3 nucleotides: TGCAGCGTGGTCTCCCAGCGACAGGTCAATGAGCAGTTCTTC.

The chain recombines TRBV7-2 with TRBJ1-2; 9 nucleotides match TRBD1. Germline-derived CDR1 and CDR2 are SGHTA and FQGNSA. The ends lost 5 bases at V and 4 bases at J; junction bases unmatched: 11. The length of the CDR3 is 16 residues. The CDR3 region is CASSQAGTGRVYGYTF. In nucleotides, the CDR3 is TGTGCCAGCAGCCAAGCCGGGACAGGGAGGGTCTATGGCTACACCTTC.

The chain joins TRBV7-3 to TRBJ2-2, with 8 bases that match TRBD2. This CDR3 is built from 16 residues. The germline gives CDR1 SGHTA, CDR2 FQGTGA. J lost 4 bases, V lost 4 bases, and 8 bases had no gene match. The CDR3 region is CASSYRGGIGTGELFF. CDR3 in DNA: TGTGCCAGCAGCTACCGGGGGGGAATAGGCACCGGGGAGCTGTTTTTT.

The rearrangement uses TRBV6-5 and TRBJ2-3; 14 bases agree with TRBD2. The germline CDR1 and CDR2 sequences are MNHEY and SVGAGI. Trimming cost V 4 bases and J 6 bases; bases outside gene matches: 6. The CDR3 is made up of 16 amino acids. The CDR3 coding sequence is TGTGCCAGCAGTTCCGGGACTAGCGGGGGTATGGATACGCAGTATTTT. Translation: CASSSGTSGGMDTQYF.

V is TRBV5-1 and J is TRBJ2-7; the D is unclear. V lost 4 bases, J lost 8 bases, and 19 bases lay in between. CDR1 and CDR2 from the germline V gene are SGHRS and YFSETQ. The CDR3 is 14 amino acids. CDR3 residues: CASSLGEEPFKQYF. The CDR3 coding sequence is TGCGCCAGCAGCCTCGGAGAAGAACCATTTAAGCAGTACTTC.

J is TRBJ2-1 and V is TRBV6-5; the match to TRBD2 covers 12 bases. The CDR3 totals 15 residues. Germline lookup yields CDR1 MNHEY and CDR2 SVGAGI. V trimming: 5 bases; J trimming: 4 bases; junction bases outside the gene matches: 3. CDR3 protein: CASSLTSGRYNEQFF. The CDR3 nucleotides read TGTGCCAGCAGTCTAACTAGCGGGAGGTACAATGAGCAGTTCTTC.

The V gene is TRBV2, the J gene TRBJ1-1; D perhaps matches TRBD1 (6 bases). V was trimmed by 7 bases and J by 0 bases, leaving 12 bases between them. The CDR3 is made up of 14 amino acids. Germline V lookup: CDR1 SNHLY, CDR2 FYNNEI. The CDR3 sequence is CASTRDRLNTEAFF. CDR3 nucleotide sequence: TGTGCCAGCACCCGAGACAGGCTGAACACTGAAGCTTTCTTT.

The rearrangement uses TRBV28 and TRBJ1-5; no clear D gene. V dropped 5 bases and J dropped 0 bases, with 11 bases sitting between them. Per germline, CDR1 MDHEN and CDR2 SYDVKM. There are 15 residues in the CDR3. CDR3 region: CASSSLIVSNQPQHF. CDR3 DNA: TGTGCCAGCAGTAGCCTGATAGTTAGCAATCAGCCCCAGCATTTT.

This clone was seen just once. The chain joins TRBV19 to TRBJ2-6; TRBD1 is a possible D gene (5 bases). Germline CDR1 reads LNHDA; CDR2 reads SQIVND (reference sequence). The CDR3 covers 18 residues. V lost 6 bases, J lost 1 base, and 19 bases lay in between. CDR3 amino acids: CASRNTGPTPSGANVLTF. As DNA, the CDR3 is TGTGCCAGTAGGAACACAGGACCTACCCCATCTGGGGCCAACGTCCTGACTTTC.

This clone was observed a few times. The chain employs TRBV4-1 and TRBJ1-1, with D maybe TRBD1 (5 bases). V lost 6 bases and J 1 base, leaving 21 bases between the germline ends. Germline CDR1 is MGHRA and CDR2 is YSYEKL. This CDR3 is 17 amino acids long. For the CDR3, the DNA is TGCGCCAGCAGACCAGGGCGTAGGACGGAGGGGAACACTGAAGCTTTCTTT. Its protein product is CASRPGRRTEGNTEAFF.

The V gene is TRBV9, the J gene TRBJ2-3; 9 nucleotides agree with TRBD1. With 0 bases clipped from V and 1 base from J, the junction kept 3 bases outside the gene matches. This CDR3 comprises 16 residues. Germline CDR1 SGDLS, CDR2 YYNGEE. The DNA for the CDR3 is TGTGCCAGCAGCGTAGGGACAGGGGTCCGCACAGATACGCAGTATTTT. Its translation is CASSVGTGVRTDTQYF.